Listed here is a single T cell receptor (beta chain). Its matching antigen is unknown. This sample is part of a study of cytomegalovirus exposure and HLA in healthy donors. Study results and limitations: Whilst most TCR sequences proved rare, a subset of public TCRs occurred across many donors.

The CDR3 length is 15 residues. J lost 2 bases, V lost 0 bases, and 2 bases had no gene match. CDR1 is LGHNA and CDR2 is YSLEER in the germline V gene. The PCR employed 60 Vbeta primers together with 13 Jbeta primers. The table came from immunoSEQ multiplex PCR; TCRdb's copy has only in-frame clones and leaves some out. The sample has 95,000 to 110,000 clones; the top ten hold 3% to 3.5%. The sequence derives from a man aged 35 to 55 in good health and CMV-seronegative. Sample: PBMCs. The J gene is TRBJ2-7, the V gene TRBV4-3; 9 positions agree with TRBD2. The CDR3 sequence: CASSQDLAGAYEQYF. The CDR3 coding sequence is TGCGCCAGCAGCCAAGACTTAGCGGGGGCCTACGAGCAGTACTTC.